These T cell receptor beta chains were read from a single sample in a study of blood T cell repertoires in COVID-19. TCRdb keeps only in-frame clones here, not all; method: immunoSEQ multiplex PCR. The sample yields roughly 31,000 clones, about 90% seen once. The sequenced sample consisted of peripheral blood. All receptors come from a human donor with active COVID-19. The donor label of this sample is uncertain. CDR3s include the opening cysteine and the closing phenylalanine or tryptophan. D genes are given only for firm matches. Where a row states a size, it is once, few, many or the class of an expanded clone; other rows omit it.

DNA | CDR3 | J | D | size | V
TGCGCCAGCAGCCAAGATGGGGCTGGCTACACCTTC | CASSQDGAGYTF | TRBJ1-2 | . | . | TRBV4-1
TGTGCCAGCCGGTCGCCATCCCATGGCTACACCTTC | CASRSPSHGYTF | TRBJ1-2 | . | . | TRBV25-1
TGCGCCAGCAGCCTCAGGACAGGGACCAACACTGAAGCTTTCTTT | CASSLRTGTNTEAFF | TRBJ1-1 | TRBD1 | . | TRBV4-1
TGCAGCGTGCGACAGGGTAGTAATTCACCCCTCCACTTT | CSVRQGSNSPLHF | TRBJ1-6 | TRBD1 | . | TRBV29-1
TGTGCCAGCAGCCTCGGGACAGGACCTCAAGAGACCCAGTACTTC | CASSLGTGPQETQYF | TRBJ2-5 | TRBD1 | . | TRBV11-2
TGTGCCAGCAGTTCCGGACAGGGCACAGATACGCAGTATTTT | CASSSGQGTDTQYF | TRBJ2-3 | TRBD1 | once | TRBV6-6
TGCGCCAGCAGCTTTAAACAGGGGAGCGGCAATTCACCCCTCCACTTT | CASSFKQGSGNSPLHF | TRBJ1-6 | TRBD1 | . | TRBV5-1
TGTGCCAGCAGTGAAGCCCCGGCAGGGGTCAGCTATGGCTACACCTTC | CASSEAPAGVSYGYTF | TRBJ1-2 | . | few | TRBV2
TGCGCCAGCAGCTTGCCACGGTCCGGGACTAGCGGCGTTAGCTCCTACAATGAGCAGTTCTTC | CASSLPRSGTSGVSSYNEQFF | TRBJ2-1 | TRBD2 | . | TRBV5-1
TGTGCCTGGACAAGGGGGCTAGGGGAAAAACTGTTTTTT | CAWTRGLGEKLFF | TRBJ1-4 | TRBD1 | . | TRBV30
TGCGCCAGCAGCCAAGATTTCCTCGCCGGCACTGAAGCTTTCTTT | CASSQDFLAGTEAFF | TRBJ1-1 | . | . | TRBV4-3
TGTGCCAGCAGTTACTCTCGGGTGGGGCACGAAAGCTCCTATAATTCACCCCTCCACTTT | CASSYSRVGHESSYNSPLHF | TRBJ1-6 | . | . | TRBV6-2/TRBV6-3
TGTGCCAGCAGTTCCCCCAGAAGGGGGCGGATTGGCGAGCAGTACTTC | CASSSPRRGRIGEQYF | TRBJ2-7 | TRBD1 | . | TRBV28
TGTGCCACCAGTGCTCCAGACATGAACACTGAAGCTTTCTTT | CATSAPDMNTEAFF | TRBJ1-1 | . | . | TRBV24-1
TGTGCCTGGAGTGATGAGACAGACAATTCACCCCTCCACTTT | CAWSDETDNSPLHF | TRBJ1-6 | . | . | TRBV30
TGTGCCAGCAGCCAAAGCGGGTCTACCGGGGAGCTGTTTTTT | CASSQSGSTGELFF | TRBJ2-2 | . | . | TRBV3-1/TRBV3-2
TGTGCCAGCAGCTTAATGAGTGAGACCCAGTACTTC | CASSLMSETQYF | TRBJ2-5 | . | . | TRBV7-9
TGTGCCAGCAGCAAAGGTGTCAGCTCCTACAATGAGCAGTTCTTC | CASSKGVSSYNEQFF | TRBJ2-1 | . | . | TRBV21-1
TGCGCCAGCAGATTGGAGGGAAGAAGTGGCTACACCTTC | CASRLEGRSGYTF | TRBJ1-2 | . | . | TRBV10-2
TGTGCCAGCAGCATCACTGGTCAGGTCACAGATACGCAGTATTTT | CASSITGQVTDTQYF | TRBJ2-3 | . | . | TRBV5-5